Listed below are T cell receptor beta chains from one sample, sequenced in a study of shared clonotypes between healthy human individuals. Some clones are missing from TCRdb's copy, which holds only in-frame ones; the method was immunoSEQ multiplex PCR. Altogether around 980,000 clones are present, around 78% being singletons, with the ten largest covering under 0.8%. The sample consisted of memory CD4+ T cells from PBMCs. The receptors derive from a man aged 18 to 35 in good health. Some clones in this sample may be carry-over from other donors' samples. Each CDR3 is given with its conserved first and last residue. The order of the fields is V gene, J gene, CDR3 length, D gene, clone size, CDR3 DNA, CDR3 protein. The D gene is left open where the match is weak. Some rows have no size entry. The others give once, few or many, or a class for an expanded clone.

v_gene: TRBV4-1; j_gene: TRBJ2-1; len: 20; d_gene: TRBD2; abundance: few; CDR3nt: TGCGCCAGCAGCCAAGAAAGACTAGCGGGAGTATCCAGCTCCTACAATGAGCAGTTCTTC; CDR3aa: CASSQERLAGVSSSYNEQFF
v_gene: TRBV28; j_gene: TRBJ1-3; len: 16; d_gene: .; abundance: many; CDR3nt: TGTGCCAGCAGTTTGGATTGGGGGGGCTCTGGAAACACCATATATTTT; CDR3aa: CASSLDWGGSGNTIYF
v_gene: TRBV5-1; j_gene: TRBJ1-3; len: 14; d_gene: TRBD1; abundance: .; CDR3nt: TGCGCCAGCAGCCCGGACAGGGCCGGAAACACCATATATTTT; CDR3aa: CASSPDRAGNTIYF
v_gene: TRBV30; j_gene: TRBJ1-2; len: 11; d_gene: TRBD1; abundance: once; CDR3nt: TGTGCCTACCGACAGGGTCTTGACTACACCTTC; CDR3aa: CAYRQGLDYTF
v_gene: TRBV30; j_gene: TRBJ2-7; len: 15; d_gene: TRBD2; abundance: few; CDR3nt: TGTGCCTGGAGTGTACTAGCGGGTACTTACTACGAGCAGTACTTC; CDR3aa: CAWSVLAGTYYEQYF
v_gene: TRBV18; j_gene: TRBJ2-3; len: 15; d_gene: .; abundance: .; CDR3nt: TGTGCCAGCTCATTCCGTGGAGTTGGGAGAGATACGCAGTATTTT; CDR3aa: CASSFRGVGRDTQYF
v_gene: TRBV6-1; j_gene: TRBJ2-1; len: 15; d_gene: TRBD2; abundance: .; CDR3nt: TGTGCCAGCAGTCCAACTAGCGGGGACGACAATGAGCAGTTCTTC; CDR3aa: CASSPTSGDDNEQFF
v_gene: TRBV4-1; j_gene: TRBJ2-7; len: 14; d_gene: TRBD1; abundance: few; CDR3nt: TGCGCCAGCAGCCGGCCGGGACAGTTTGTCGAGCAGTACTTC; CDR3aa: CASSRPGQFVEQYF
v_gene: TRBV19; j_gene: TRBJ2-7; len: 20; d_gene: TRBD2; abundance: .; CDR3nt: TGTGCCAGTAGCGCCCGGGGGGGACTAGCGGGAGTTTTTAGCACCCACGAGCAGTACTTC; CDR3aa: CASSARGGLAGVFSTHEQYF
v_gene: TRBV5-1; j_gene: TRBJ2-1; len: 16; d_gene: TRBD2; abundance: .; CDR3nt: TGCGCCAGCAGCTCCGGACTAGCGCGTTCCTACAATGAGCAGTTCTTC; CDR3aa: CASSSGLARSYNEQFF
v_gene: TRBV29-1; j_gene: TRBJ1-5; len: 13; d_gene: TRBD1; abundance: .; CDR3nt: TGCAGCGCCTCCGACAGGGACGGTCAGCCCCAGCATTTT; CDR3aa: CSASDRDGQPQHF
v_gene: TRBV7-2; j_gene: TRBJ2-1; len: 16; d_gene: .; abundance: .; CDR3nt: TGTGCCAGCACCAAAATGGCGGGATCGACCTACAATGAGCAGTTCTTC; CDR3aa: CASTKMAGSTYNEQFF
v_gene: TRBV7-2; j_gene: TRBJ2-3; len: 14; d_gene: .; abundance: .; CDR3nt: TGTGCCAGCAGCTTGGGGATTTCAACAGATACGCAGTATTTT; CDR3aa: CASSLGISTDTQYF
v_gene: TRBV6-5; j_gene: TRBJ2-1; len: 16; d_gene: TRBD1; abundance: .; CDR3nt: TGTGCCAGCAGTTACTTAGGACAGGGCCTTAACAATGAGCAGTTCTTC; CDR3aa: CASSYLGQGLNNEQFF
v_gene: TRBV7-3; j_gene: TRBJ2-1; len: 13; d_gene: TRBD1; abundance: .; CDR3nt: TGTGCCAGCAGCTTTGGTGACAGGGACAAGCAGTTCTTC; CDR3aa: CASSFGDRDKQFF
v_gene: TRBV28; j_gene: TRBJ2-1; len: 15; d_gene: .; abundance: .; CDR3nt: TGTGCCAGCAGTTTTCGTGGGAGGTTGGACAATGAGCAGTTCTTC; CDR3aa: CASSFRGRLDNEQFF
v_gene: TRBV28; j_gene: TRBJ1-2; len: 12; d_gene: .; abundance: .; CDR3nt: TGTGCCACCAAAACCTCCCTCTATGGCTACACCTTC; CDR3aa: CATKTSLYGYTF
v_gene: TRBV18; j_gene: TRBJ2-5; len: 16; d_gene: TRBD2; abundance: .; CDR3nt: TGTGCCAGCCAATATCGGACTAGCGGGTCTCAAGAGACCCAGTACTTC; CDR3aa: CASQYRTSGSQETQYF
v_gene: TRBV5-6; j_gene: TRBJ2-2; len: 15; d_gene: .; abundance: .; CDR3nt: TGTGCCAGCAGCTTGCTACTCCGGGGGACCGGGGAGCTGTTTTTT; CDR3aa: CASSLLLRGTGELFF
v_gene: TRBV5-4; j_gene: TRBJ2-5; len: 14; d_gene: TRBD2; abundance: .; CDR3nt: TGTGCCAGCAGCCCTACTAGCGGCTTCGAGACCCAGTACTTC; CDR3aa: CASSPTSGFETQYF
v_gene: TRBV28; j_gene: TRBJ1-2; len: 12; d_gene: .; abundance: .; CDR3nt: TGTGCCAGCAGTTTTTCAGGGTATGGCTACACCTTC; CDR3aa: CASSFSGYGYTF
v_gene: TRBV30; j_gene: TRBJ1-5; len: 15; d_gene: TRBD1; abundance: few; CDR3nt: TGTGCCTGGAGTGTTTTTGGGACAGGGGTCCAGCCCCAGCATTTT; CDR3aa: CAWSVFGTGVQPQHF
v_gene: TRBV5-6; j_gene: TRBJ2-7; len: 14; d_gene: TRBD1; abundance: once; CDR3nt: TGTGCCAGCAGCTCACTCCAGGGGGACTACGAGCAGTACTTC; CDR3aa: CASSSLQGDYEQYF
v_gene: TRBV5-6; j_gene: TRBJ2-7; len: 14; d_gene: .; abundance: few; CDR3nt: TGTGCCAGCAGCTTCACCGGGACTGGGAACACATTGGGCTTC; CDR3aa: CASSFTGTGNTLGF
v_gene: TRBV19; j_gene: TRBJ2-1; len: 14; d_gene: .; abundance: .; CDR3nt: TGTGCCGGTAGGGGGGGGCGCCCCGGCAATGAGCAGTTCTTC; CDR3aa: CAGRGGRPGNEQFF
v_gene: TRBV2; j_gene: TRBJ1-4; len: 19; d_gene: TRBD1; abundance: .; CDR3nt: TGTGCCAGCAGTGAGTTACAGGGGGCTGGGAGAGCAACTAATGAAAAACTGTTTTTT; CDR3aa: CASSELQGAGRATNEKLFF
v_gene: TRBV5-1; j_gene: TRBJ2-5; len: 14; d_gene: .; abundance: few; CDR3nt: TGCGCCAGCACCCTGGGGGGTACACAAGAGACCCAGTACTTC; CDR3aa: CASTLGGTQETQYF